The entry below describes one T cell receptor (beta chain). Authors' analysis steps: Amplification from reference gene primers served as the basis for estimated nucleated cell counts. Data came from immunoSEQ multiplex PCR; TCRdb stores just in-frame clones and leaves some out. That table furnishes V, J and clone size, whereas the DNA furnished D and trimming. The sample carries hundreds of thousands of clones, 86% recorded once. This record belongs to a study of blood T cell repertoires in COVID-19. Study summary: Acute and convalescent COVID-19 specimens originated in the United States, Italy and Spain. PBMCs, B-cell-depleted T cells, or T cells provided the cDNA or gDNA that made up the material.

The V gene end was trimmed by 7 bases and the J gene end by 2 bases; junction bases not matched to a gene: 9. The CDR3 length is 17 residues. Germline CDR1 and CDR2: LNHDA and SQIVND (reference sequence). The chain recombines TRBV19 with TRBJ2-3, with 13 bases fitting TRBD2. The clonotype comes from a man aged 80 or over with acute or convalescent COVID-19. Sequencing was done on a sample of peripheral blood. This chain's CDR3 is CASKRTSGSLYTDTQYF. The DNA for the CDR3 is TGTGCCAGTAAGAGGACTAGCGGGAGTCTATACACAGATACGCAGTATTTT.